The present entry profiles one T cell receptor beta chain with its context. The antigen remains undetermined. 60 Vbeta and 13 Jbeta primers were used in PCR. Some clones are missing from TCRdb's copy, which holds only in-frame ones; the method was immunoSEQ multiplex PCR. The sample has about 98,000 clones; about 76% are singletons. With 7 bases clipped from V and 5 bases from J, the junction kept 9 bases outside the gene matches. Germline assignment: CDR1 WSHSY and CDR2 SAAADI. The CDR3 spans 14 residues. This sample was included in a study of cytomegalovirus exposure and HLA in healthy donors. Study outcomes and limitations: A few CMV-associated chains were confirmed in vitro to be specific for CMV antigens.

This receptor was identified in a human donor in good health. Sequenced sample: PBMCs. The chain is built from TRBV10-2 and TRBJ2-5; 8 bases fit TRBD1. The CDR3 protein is CASIPDRAKETQYF. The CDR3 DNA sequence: TGCGCCAGCATCCCGGACAGGGCCAAGGAGACCCAGTACTTC.